This is a list of T cell receptor beta chains from one sample in a study of cytomegalovirus exposure and HLA in healthy donors. Produced via immunoSEQ multiplex PCR; TCRdb's table is partial and in-frame only. The sample lists 150,000 to 200,000 clones, 80% to 85% occurring once. The sequenced sample was PBMCs. These receptors originate from a woman in her forties in good health and CMV-seronegative. Each CDR3 is given with its conserved first and last residue. A D gene is named only where the DNA matches it firmly. Size tells how often a clone was seen (once, few, many) or the class of an expanded clone, and some rows leave it out.

d_gene,v_gene,len,j_gene,abundance,CDR3aa,CDR3nt
TRBD2,TRBV18,15,TRBJ2-1,NA,CASSPPSGGQDEQFF,TGTGCCAGCTCACCACCGAGCGGGGGGCAAGATGAGCAGTTCTTC
TRBD2,TRBV11-3,15,TRBJ2-3,NA,CASSLLAGVGDTQYF,TGTGCCAGCAGCTTACTAGCGGGAGTGGGAGATACGCAGTATTTT
NA,TRBV27,17,TRBJ1-5,NA,CASSSSAVVPSNQPQHF,TGTGCCAGCAGTTCAAGCGCCGTAGTCCCCAGCAATCAGCCCCAGCATTTT
NA,TRBV5-8,12,TRBJ2-1,NA,CASSFSGTQQFF,TGTGCCAGCAGCTTTTCCGGGACTCAGCAGTTCTTC
NA,TRBV19,14,TRBJ1-5,NA,CASSPAAGNQPQHF,TGTGCCAGTAGCCCAGCAGCGGGCAATCAGCCCCAGCATTTT
TRBD1,TRBV6-1,15,TRBJ2-7,NA,CASSEATGGTNEQYF,TGTGCCAGCAGTGAAGCGACAGGGGGCACGAACGAGCAGTACTTC
NA,TRBV5-1,14,TRBJ2-1,NA,CASSLDPPYNEQFF,TGCGCCAGCAGCTTGGATCCCCCTTACAATGAGCAGTTCTTC
NA,TRBV14,13,TRBJ2-2,NA,CASSLSNSGELFF,TGTGCCAGCAGCCTTTCTAACTCCGGGGAGCTGTTTTTT
NA,TRBV7-9,14,TRBJ1-4,NA,CASSLAGAGEKLFF,TGTGCCAGCAGCTTAGCAGGGGCTGGAGAAAAACTGTTTTTT
NA,TRBV28,12,TRBJ2-7,NA,CASSFSFYEQYF,TGTGCCAGCAGTTTTTCCTTCTACGAGCAGTACTTC
NA,TRBV12-5,14,TRBJ2-7,NA,CASGPGTLLYEQYF,TGTGCTAGTGGCCCCGGGACTCTCCTCTACGAGCAGTACTTC
NA,TRBV4-3,13,TRBJ1-3,NA,CASSQGTGNTIYF,TGCGCCAGCAGCCAAGGGACAGGAAACACCATATATTTT
NA,TRBV5-1,15,TRBJ1-3,NA,CASSLVQGSGNTIYF,TGCGCCAGCAGCTTGGTCCAGGGATCCGGAAACACCATATATTTT
NA,TRBV29-1,13,TRBJ2-3,few,CSVEAIFADTQYF,TGCAGCGTTGAGGCCATTTTTGCAGATACGCAGTATTTT
TRBD1,TRBV6-5,15,TRBJ1-5,once,CASSLGQGVRQPQHF,TGTGCCAGCAGTCTTGGACAGGGAGTCCGTCAGCCCCAGCATTTT
NA,TRBV6-6,16,TRBJ2-1,NA,CASRAGDSPNYNEQFF,TGTGCCAGCAGGGCCGGGGACTCCCCTAACTACAATGAGCAGTTCTTC
NA,TRBV29-1,12,TRBJ1-1,once,CSVHEGNTEAFF,TGCAGCGTACATGAGGGGAACACTGAAGCTTTCTTT
NA,TRBV2,14,TRBJ1-2,NA,CASIRTASNYGYTF,TGTGCCAGCATTAGAACAGCCTCTAACTATGGCTACACCTTC
NA,TRBV19,13,TRBJ1-1,NA,CASGYRDDTEAFF,TGTGCCAGTGGATACAGGGACGACACTGAAGCTTTCTTT
NA,TRBV16,17,TRBJ1-5,NA,CASSQRGAATTNQPQHF,TGTGCCAGCAGCCAACGTGGGGCAGCCACGACCAATCAGCCCCAGCATTTT
TRBD2,TRBV7-2,17,TRBJ2-3,NA,CASSLNSGRIGTDTQYF,TGTGCCAGCAGCCTCAATAGCGGGAGGATTGGCACAGATACGCAGTATTTT
NA,TRBV7-9,14,TRBJ1-5,NA,CASSTEHSNQPQHF,TGTGCCAGCAGCACAGAGCATAGCAATCAGCCCCAGCATTTT
NA,TRBV19,13,TRBJ2-7,few,CATSDTRSYEQYF,TGTGCCACATCTGACACCCGGTCCTACGAGCAGTACTTC
NA,TRBV2,12,TRBJ2-2,few,CASSEILGELFF,TGTGCCAGCAGTGAAATTCTCGGGGAGCTGTTTTTT
TRBD1,TRBV30,14,TRBJ1-2,NA,CAWTLTGGISGYTF,TGTGCCTGGACCCTGACAGGGGGCATAAGTGGCTACACCTTC
TRBD2,TRBV7-2,17,TRBJ2-2,NA,CASSRQGGRVDTGELFF,TGTGCCAGCAGCCGCCAAGGCGGGAGGGTGGATACCGGGGAGCTGTTTTTT
TRBD1,TRBV7-3,15,TRBJ2-3,NA,CASSRDRDPTDTQYF,TGTGCCAGCAGCCGGGACAGGGATCCCACAGATACGCAGTATTTT
NA,TRBV28,13,TRBJ1-1,NA,CASSPPLRVEAFF,TGTGCCAGCAGTCCCCCTCTCAGGGTCGAAGCTTTCTTT
NA,TRBV7-2,14,TRBJ1-5,few,CASRAGDSNQPQHF,TGTGCCAGCAGGGCGGGAGACAGCAATCAGCCCCAGCATTTT
NA,TRBV7-3,15,TRBJ2-6,NA,CASSIEAAGANVLTF,TGTGCCAGCAGCATCGAGGCTGCTGGGGCCAACGTCCTGACTTTC
NA,TRBV6-5,14,TRBJ1-3,NA,CASSLRVGGNTIYF,TGTGCCAGCAGCCTCAGGGTTGGAGGAAACACCATATATTTT
NA,TRBV4-3,14,TRBJ2-1,NA,CASSPEGGYNEQFF,TGCGCCAGCAGCCCCGAGGGCGGCTACAATGAGCAGTTCTTC
NA,TRBV19,14,TRBJ2-7,NA,CASSTGTAPYEQYF,TGTGCCAGTAGTACCGGAACAGCACCTTACGAGCAGTACTTC